This TCR beta chain was documented in a study of T cells in Graves' hyperthyroidism and ophthalmopathy. Points from the study as a whole: Median prediction lead before ophthalmopathy onset was 5 to 7 months with the model. Most clonotypes that expanded in the thyroid above 0.001 also showed up in blood.

The CDR3 spans 19 residues. With V trimmed by 8 bases and J by 4 bases, 18 bases remained unmatched. The V gene's germline CDR1 is SNHLY and CDR2 FYNNEI. This clonotype was seen at least ten times. Antigen unknown. The investigators amplified TCR beta CDR3 regions from RNA transcripts. Using the HTBI primer set, a first-round RT-PCR was run on the TCR CDR3. TCRdb independently ran MiXCR on the multiplex PCR reads; one entry per CDR3 protein. The sample contains about 690,000 distinct CDR3 sequences, 17% of which appear only once. The authors obtained PBMCs from about 9.5 ml of fresh peripheral blood. V usage is TRBV2 and J usage is TRBJ2-3, with 13 bases aligning to TRBD2. The clonotype comes from a man aged 50 to 60 with Graves' hyperthyroidism. The sample taken for sequencing was blood. As DNA, the CDR3 is TGTGCCAGCGGAGGGACTAGCGGGGCCTCCCAGCTACCTTCAGATACGCAGTATTTT. It codes for CASGGTSGASQLPSDTQYF. The full variable domain, with the rest looked up from reference TRBV2 and TRBJ2-3, is EPEVTQTPSHQVTQMGQEVILRCVPISNHLYFYWYRQILGQKVEFLVSFYNNEISEKSEIFDDQFSVERPDGSNFTLKIRSTKLEDSAMYFCASGGTSGASQLPSDTQYFGPGTRLTVL.